This T cell receptor beta chain comes out of a study of blood T cells in healthy people across ages. Findings and caveats of the study: Underestimates were what the diversity estimates from one million T cells were considered to be. TCR beta diversity was tightly associated with the proportion of naive T cells.

Each sample had at least 6.5 million PBMCs isolated. There are 17 residues in the CDR3. Germline CDR1 reads MNHEY; CDR2 reads SMNVEV (reference sequence). V dropped 6 bases and J dropped 11; count of bases not matched to a gene: 21. With a J-beta primer mix and a sample-barcoded 5' primer, a second PCR ran about 6 to 11 cycles. TCRdb re-called the 5' RACE reads with MiXCR, one entry per CDR3 protein. Of around 600,000 distinct CDR3 sequences in the sample, roughly 48% were seen once. Comments on this clonotype: Its antigen is not known.

The gene calls are TRBV27 and TRBJ2-1; TRBD1 matches 8 bases. The sequenced material came from blood. The clonotype comes from a man older than 75 in good health. In nucleotides, the CDR3 is TGTGCCAGCAGCGAGCCAGGGACAGGTTCTTTACAATATAAGCAGTTCTTC. It translates to CASSEPGTGSLQYKQFF.